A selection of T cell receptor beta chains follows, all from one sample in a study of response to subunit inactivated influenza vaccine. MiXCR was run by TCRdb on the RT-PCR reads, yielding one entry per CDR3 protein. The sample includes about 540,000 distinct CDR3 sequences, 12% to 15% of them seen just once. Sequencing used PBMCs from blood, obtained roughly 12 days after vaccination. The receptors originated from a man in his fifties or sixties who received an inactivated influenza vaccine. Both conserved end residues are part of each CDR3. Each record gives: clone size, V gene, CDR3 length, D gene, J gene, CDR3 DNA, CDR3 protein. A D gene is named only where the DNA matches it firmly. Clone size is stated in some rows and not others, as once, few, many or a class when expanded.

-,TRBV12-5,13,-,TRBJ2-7,TGTGCTAGTGGTTTGCCCCCTCAGCTAGAGCAGTACTTC,CASGLPPQLEQYF
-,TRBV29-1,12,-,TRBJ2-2,TGCAGCGTTGCGGGGTCCACCGGGGAGCTGTTTTTT,CSVAGSTGELFF
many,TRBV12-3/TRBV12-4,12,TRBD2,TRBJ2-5,TGTGCCAGCAGTCACCCTCGCGGGGGGCAGTACTTC,CASSHPRGGQYF
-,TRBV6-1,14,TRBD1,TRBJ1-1,TGTGCCAGCAGCACGGGACAGGGTCGCTCTGAAGCTTTCTTT,CASSTGQGRSEAFF
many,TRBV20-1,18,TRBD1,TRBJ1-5,TGCAGTGCTAGAGTGAGCGGCAGGGGGCGAGGTAGCAATCAGCCCCAGCATTTT,CSARVSGRGRGSNQPQHF
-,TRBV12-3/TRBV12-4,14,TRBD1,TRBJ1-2,TGTGCCAGCAGGAGAACAGGGGAGGGGTATGGCTACACCTTC,CASRRTGEGYGYTF
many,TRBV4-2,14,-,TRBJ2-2,TGCGCCAGCAGTCGGCGGGAGAACACCGGGGAGCTGTTTTTT,CASSRRENTGELFF
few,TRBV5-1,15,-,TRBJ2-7,TGCGCCAGCAGCTTGGCAGAAACTTTGACCTACGAGCAGTACTTC,CASSLAETLTYEQYF
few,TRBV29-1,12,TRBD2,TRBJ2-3,TGCAGCGTCGGGAGGGCCGCAGATACGCAGTATTTT,CSVGRAADTQYF
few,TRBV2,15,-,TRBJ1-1,TGTGCCAGCAGACAGGGACTCGGAGGTTGGACTGAAGCTTTCTTT,CASRQGLGGWTEAFF
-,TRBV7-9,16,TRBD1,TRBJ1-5,TGTGCCAGCAGCTTAGGTCAGACAGGGTCCAATCAGCCCCAGCATTTT,CASSLGQTGSNQPQHF
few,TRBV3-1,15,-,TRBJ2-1,TGTGCCAGCAGCCCAGCTTGGACGGATTACAATGAGCAGTTCTTC,CASSPAWTDYNEQFF
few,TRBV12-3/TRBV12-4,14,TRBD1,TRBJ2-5,TGTGCCAGCAGACCCGGGACAGTCGAAGAGACCCAGTACTTC,CASRPGTVEETQYF
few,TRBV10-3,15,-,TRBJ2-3,TGTGCCATCAGTGACCCGGGAACTAGCACAGATACGCAGTATTTT,CAISDPGTSTDTQYF
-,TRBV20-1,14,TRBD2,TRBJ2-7,TGCAGCCCCCATGTGTGGAGGGAGGGCGACGAGCAGTACTTC,CSPHVWREGDEQYF
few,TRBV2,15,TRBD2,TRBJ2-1,TGTGCCAGCAGTGAAATCGGCGGGAGGGCCAATGAGCAGTTCTTC,CASSEIGGRANEQFF
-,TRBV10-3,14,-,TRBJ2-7,TGTGCCATCAGTCTGGACGGGCCCCGGTCCGAGCAGTACTTC,CAISLDGPRSEQYF
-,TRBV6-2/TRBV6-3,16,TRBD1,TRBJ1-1,TGTGCCAGCAGTTACGGGGGCCAGGGGGGCAGCACTGAAGCTTTCTTT,CASSYGGQGGSTEAFF
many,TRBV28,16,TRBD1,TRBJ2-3,TGTGCCAGCAGTTTACTGGGACAGGGGGCTCATACGGGGCAGTATTTT,CASSLLGQGAHTGQYF
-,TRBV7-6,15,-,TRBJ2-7,TGTGCCAGCAGCTTATCCGTAGGGAAGACCTACGAGCAGTACTTC,CASSLSVGKTYEQYF
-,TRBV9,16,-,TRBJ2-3,TGTGCCAGCAGCGTGATGGGGGACCACGGCGCAGATACGCAGTATTTT,CASSVMGDHGADTQYF
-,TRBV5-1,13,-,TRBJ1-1,TGCGCCAGCAGCTTCTTACTGAACACTGAAGCTTTCTTT,CASSFLLNTEAFF
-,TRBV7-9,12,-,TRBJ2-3,TGTGCCAGCAGCTCCGGAGCGAGGGGAAAGTATTTT,CASSSGARGKYF
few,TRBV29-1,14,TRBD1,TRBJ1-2,TGCAGCGTTGGAACCCGGGACAGGGAGTATGGCTACACCTTC,CSVGTRDREYGYTF
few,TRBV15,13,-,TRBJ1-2,TGTGCCACCAGCAGTCCCGGTTTGTGGGGCTACACCTTC,CATSSPGLWGYTF
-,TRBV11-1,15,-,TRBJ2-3,TGTGCCAGCAGCTTATCCCTTTCAGGCACAGATACGCAGTATTTT,CASSLSLSGTDTQYF
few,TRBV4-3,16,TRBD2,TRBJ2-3,TGCGCCAGCAGCCAAGAGACCGGGACTAGTGCCAATACGCAGTATTTT,CASSQETGTSANTQYF
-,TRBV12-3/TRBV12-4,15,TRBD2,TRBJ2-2,TGTGCCAGCAGTACTAGCGGGAGAAACACCGGGGAGCTGTTTTTT,CASSTSGRNTGELFF
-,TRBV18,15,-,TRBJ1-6,TGTGCCAGCTCACCAAGGCCAGGGGCGGATTCACCCCTCCACTTT,CASSPRPGADSPLHF
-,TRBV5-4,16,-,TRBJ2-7,TGTGCCAGCAGCCTGCAAAATTCTGGACCAAACTACGAGCAGTACTTC,CASSLQNSGPNYEQYF
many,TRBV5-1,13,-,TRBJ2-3,TGCGCCAGCAGGGGACTCCAGGGAGATACGCAGTATTTT,CASRGLQGDTQYF
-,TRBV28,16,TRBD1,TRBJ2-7,TGTGCCAGCAGTTTAGGTGGGGGACAGGGTACCTACGAGCAGTACTTC,CASSLGGGQGTYEQYF
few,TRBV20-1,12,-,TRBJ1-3,TGCAGTGCTAGAAAGGGCGGAAACACCATATATTTT,CSARKGGNTIYF
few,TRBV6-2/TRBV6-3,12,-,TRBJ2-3,TGTGCCAGCAGAACAACAGGGAATACGCAGTATTTT,CASRTTGNTQYF
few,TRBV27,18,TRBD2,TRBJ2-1,TGTGCCAGCAGTTCATCCCCCGGGACTAGCGGGAGTTTAAATGAGCAGTTCTTC,CASSSSPGTSGSLNEQFF
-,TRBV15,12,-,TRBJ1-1,TGTGCCACCAGCAGAATTGACACTGAAGCTTTCTTT,CATSRIDTEAFF
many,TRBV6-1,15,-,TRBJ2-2,TGTGCCAGCAAGCGTGGGGCCAGTCGAACCGGGGAGCTGTTTTTT,CASKRGASRTGELFF
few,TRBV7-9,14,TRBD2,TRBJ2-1,TGTGCCAGCAGGGCTAGCGGGGGTCCTAATGAGCAGTTCTTC,CASRASGGPNEQFF
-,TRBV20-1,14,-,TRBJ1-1,TGCAGTGTTCCTAGCTTTCAGGGGAACACTGAAGCTTTCTTT,CSVPSFQGNTEAFF
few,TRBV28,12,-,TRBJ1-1,TGTGCCAGCAGGAGAGGGAACACTGAAGCTTTCTTT,CASRRGNTEAFF
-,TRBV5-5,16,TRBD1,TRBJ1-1,TGTGCCAGCAGCTTGGACCAGGGGGCGCGGTTCACTGAAGCTTTCTTT,CASSLDQGARFTEAFF
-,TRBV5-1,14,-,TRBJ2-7,TGCGCCAGCAGCCCACAGGTCGACTCCTACGAGCAGTACTTC,CASSPQVDSYEQYF
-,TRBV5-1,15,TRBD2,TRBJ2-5,TGCGCCAGCAGCCCGGGACTAGCGGTACAAGAGACCCAGTACTTC,CASSPGLAVQETQYF
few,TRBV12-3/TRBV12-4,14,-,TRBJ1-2,TGTGCCAGCACCCCCCTTAGGGCGATCTATGGCTACACCTTC,CASTPLRAIYGYTF
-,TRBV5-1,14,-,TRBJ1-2,TGCGCCAGCGCGGCGACGGGAGCTAACTATGGCTACACCTTC,CASAATGANYGYTF